Each of the 32 T cell receptor beta chains below was sequenced from the same sample in a study of graft-versus-host responses after intestinal transplantation. Antigens of these TCRs are unknown. Method: immunoSEQ multiplex PCR; TCRdb's copy keeps in-frame clones and lacks some. The sample includes roughly 99,000 clones, 87% of them seen just once. The source material was unstimulated CD4+ T cells sorted from spleen or lymph node cells, sampled before transplant. Every receptor here comes from a human donor who was the organ donor for an intestinal transplant.

This clone was recorded only once. The J gene is TRBJ1-4, the V gene TRBV5-4, with D maybe TRBD1 (6 bases). Germline V gene lookup returns CDR1 SGHNT and CDR2 YYREEE (reference sequence). Between the trimmed V and J ends, which lost 0 bases and 0 bases, there was a span of 12 bases. The CDR3 runs to 17 residues. The CDR3 coding sequence is TGTGCCAGCAGCTTGGTTCCAGGGGCAGCAACTAATGAAAAACTGTTTTTT. Amino acids: CASSLVPGAATNEKLFF. The whole variable domain, remainder taken from reference TRBV5-4 and TRBJ1-4, is ETGVTQSPTHLIKTRGQQVTLRCSSQSGHNTVSWYQQALGQGPQFIFQYYREEENGRGNFPPRFSGLQFPNYSSELNVNALELDDSALYLCASSLVPGAATNEKLFFGSGTQLSVL.

In nucleotides, the CDR3 is TGTGCCAGCAAGATCGACAGGCATAGCAATCAGCCCCAGCATTTT. It is translated as CASKIDRHSNQPQHF. The chain employs TRBV6-5 and TRBJ1-5; a weak D match, TRBD1 (6 bases). The CDR3 is made up of 15 amino acids. Trimming pared 7 bases from V and 0 bases from J, leaving 13 bases between. The germline V gene encodes CDR1 MNHEY and CDR2 SVGAGI.

The rearrangement uses TRBV7-8 and TRBJ1-2; weak D call: TRBD1 (6 bases). Germline lookup yields CDR1 SGHVS and CDR2 FQNEAQ. V was trimmed by 0 bases and J by 11 bases, leaving 16 bases between them. The CDR3 extends over 14 amino acids. The CDR3 here is CASSLAETSQGYTF. CDR3 nucleotides: TGTGCCAGCAGCTTAGCGGAGACCTCTCAGGGGTACACCTTC.

The chain employs TRBV5-1 and TRBJ2-3, with 7 bases that match TRBD1. CDR3 length: 15 residues. Germline lookup yields CDR1 SGHRS and CDR2 YFSETQ. The V segment lost 4 bases and the J segment 3 bases; nucleotides outside the gene matches: 8. The CDR3 bases are TGCGCCAGCAGCGATACAGGGGCAGTTACAGATACGCAGTATTTT. This sequence encodes CASSDTGAVTDTQYF.

This chain links TRBV19 with TRBJ2-1; TRBD2 aligns across 13 bases. Germline assignment: CDR1 LNHDA and CDR2 SQIVND (reference sequence). The CDR3 consists of 20 residues. Trimming at V came to 3 bases and at J to 6 bases, leaving 17 bases not matched to a gene. In nucleotides, the CDR3 is TGTGCCAGTAGTATGTACGGGACTAGCGGGGCCGGGAGGGGCCTCAATGAGCAGTTCTTC. Its protein product is CASSMYGTSGAGRGLNEQFF.

This sequence joins TRBV5-6 and TRBJ2-5, with TRBD2 matching over 7 bases. The germline V gene encodes CDR1 SGHDT and CDR2 YYEEEE. V lost 4 bases, J lost 4 bases, and 10 bases stayed unmatched. This CDR3 is 15 amino acids long. CDR3 DNA: TGTGCCAGCAGCGTACGCCCTGGGGGGGGAGAGACCCAGTACTTC. This codes for CASSVRPGGGETQYF.

This clone was seen a few times. The gene calls are TRBV7-3 and TRBJ2-7; tentatively, D is TRBD1 or TRBD2 (5 bases each). V lost 5 bases and J lost 3, with 11 bases in between. Germline loops: CDR1 SGHTA, CDR2 FQGTGA. CDR3 length: 13 residues. CDR3 DNA: TGTGCCAGCAGCCCCCGGGACGGCTACGAGCAGTACTTC. This sequence encodes CASSPRDGYEQYF. The full variable domain, rest sourced from reference TRBV7-3 and TRBJ2-7, is GAGVSQTPSNKVTEKGKYVELRCDPISGHTALYWYRQSLGQGPEFLIYFQGTGAADDSGLPNDRFFAVRPEGSVSTLKIQRTERGDSAVYLCASSPRDGYEQYFGPGTRLTVT.

The J gene is TRBJ2-7, the V gene TRBV6-5; either TRBD1 or TRBD2 may fit D (6 bases each). The V and J ends lost 7 bases and 2 bases respectively, with 18 bases between them. The CDR3 totals 15 residues. Germline CDR1 reads MNHEY; CDR2 reads SVGAGI. In nucleotides, the CDR3 is TGTGCCAGCACCCCGCGGGCCCGGGGGCCCTACGAGCAGTACTTC. Its translation: CASTPRARGPYEQYF.

In nucleotides, the CDR3 is TGTGCCAGCAGTGAAGCGGGAGGAACAGGGTTATACTCACCCCTCCACTTT. This gives the protein CASSEAGGTGLYSPLHF. V is TRBV6-1 and J is TRBJ1-6, with D possibly being TRBD1 (6 bases). Germline V gene data show CDR1 as MNHNS and CDR2 as SASEGT. The V gene lost 0 bases and the J gene lost 10 bases, with 19 bases spanning the gap. This CDR3 has 17 amino acids.

The chain recombines TRBV13 with TRBJ2-3; D remains unclear. V lost 5 bases, J lost 4 bases, and 7 bases lay in between. The CDR3 loop spans 12 amino acids. Germline CDR1 is PRHDT and CDR2 is FYEKMQ (reference sequence). The CDR3 protein is CASSLSPDTQYF. In DNA form, the CDR3 reads TGTGCCAGCAGCCTAAGTCCAGATACGCAGTATTTT.

In DNA, the CDR3 is TGCGCCAGCAGCCTAACCGACAGGGGCTATGGCTACACCTTC. Translation gives CASSLTDRGYGYTF. The rearrangement uses TRBV5-1 and TRBJ1-2; 8 positions agree with TRBD1. J gave up 4 bases and V 4 bases, and 6 bases lay outside the gene matches. Germline V gene lookup returns CDR1 SGHRS and CDR2 YFSETQ. The CDR3 has 14 residues.

The chain recombines TRBV19 with TRBJ1-2, with 7 positions matching TRBD1. The germline V gene encodes CDR1 LNHDA and CDR2 SQIVND (reference sequence). The CDR3 has 14 amino acids. V lost 5 bases and J lost 4; bases outside the gene matches: 7. This chain's CDR3 is CASSSGGPPYGYTF. CDR3 DNA sequence: TGTGCCAGTAGTTCAGGGGGTCCGCCCTATGGCTACACCTTC. The full variable domain, with the rest looked up from reference TRBV19 and TRBJ1-2, is DGGITQSPKYLFRKEGQNVTLSCEQNLNHDAMYWYRQDPGQGLRLIYYSQIVNDFQKGDIAEGYSVSREKKESFPLTVTSAQKNPTAFYLCASSSGGPPYGYTFGSGTRLTVV.

This clone was seen just once. CDR3 region: CASKTSSYNEQFF. The CDR3 DNA reads TGTGCCAGCAAGACGTCCTCCTACAATGAGCAGTTCTTC. V gene TRBV2 combines with J gene TRBJ2-1; D is unresolved. V shed 7 bases and J shed 0 bases, with 7 bases lying between them. The CDR3 totals 13 residues. Germline values: CDR1 SNHLY, CDR2 FYNNEI.

V is TRBV2 and J is TRBJ2-7; D might be TRBD2 (7 bases). The CDR3 is 13 residues long. V lost 11 bases and J lost 8, with 22 bases in between. Per germline, CDR1 SNHLY and CDR2 FYNNEI. The CDR3: CASRGSGGSKQYF. The CDR3, as DNA: TGTGCCTCTAGGGGGTCGGGCGGGAGCAAGCAGTACTTC.

The J gene is TRBJ2-3, the V gene TRBV19; D is unresolved. V shed 3 bases and J shed 4 bases, with 14 bases lying between them. Germline lookup yields CDR1 LNHDA and CDR2 SQIVND (reference sequence). CDR3 length equals 15 residues. CDR3 residues: CASSIRGAGADTQYF. The CDR3 region has the DNA TGTGCCAGTAGTATCAGAGGTGCAGGCGCAGATACGCAGTATTTT.

This chain joins TRBV5-5 and TRBJ2-1; 11 bases agree with TRBD2. Germline loops: CDR1 SGHKS, CDR2 YYEKEE (reference sequence). CDR3 length: 17 amino acids. The V segment lost 5 bases and the J segment 7 bases; nucleotides outside the gene matches: 14. CDR3 sequence reads: CASSLPLAGEVFNEQFF. The CDR3 DNA is TGTGCCAGCAGTCTACCACTAGCGGGAGAAGTGTTTAATGAGCAGTTCTTC.

The chain employs TRBV7-3 and TRBJ2-1, with no clear D. V lost 1 base and J 2 bases, leaving 12 bases between the germline ends. Germline V gene sequence: CDR1 SGHTA, CDR2 FQGTGA. The CDR3 sequence is 16 residues long. CDR3 protein: CASSLNGGVAYNEQFF. The CDR3 DNA reads TGTGCCAGCAGCTTAAATGGCGGAGTGGCCTACAATGAGCAGTTCTTC.

A word on this clone: Other DNA sequences of this sample code for an identical CDR3. The chain carries TRBV6-6 and TRBJ1-1; D possibly corresponds to TRBD1 (6 bases). The CDR3 covers 13 residues. V gave up 5 bases and J gave up 5 bases, with 12 bases separating them. Germline V CDR1 and CDR2: MNHNY, SVGAGI (reference sequence). The CDR3 region has the DNA TGTGCCAGCAGTAAACAGGGCGTTACTGAAGCTTTCTTT. This gives the protein CASSKQGVTEAFF.

In this sample, this clone turned up once. The chain is built from TRBV11-2 and TRBJ1-4; TRBD1 agrees at 11 bases. The CDR3 loop spans 17 amino acids. The junction had 9 bases not matched to a gene; V was cut back by 6 bases and J by 3 bases. Germline V gives CDR1 SGHAT, CDR2 FQNNGV. The CDR3 sequence is CASSFRDRGEPNEKLFF. CDR3 nucleotides: TGTGCCAGCAGTTTCCGGGACAGGGGGGAACCTAATGAAAAACTGTTTTTT.

This clone was seen only once. The gene calls are TRBV10-3 and TRBJ2-3; 10 nucleotides line up with TRBD2. The length of the CDR3 is 14 residues. Germline V gene sequence: CDR1 ENHRY, CDR2 SYGVKD. V lost 6 bases, J lost 7 bases, and 7 bases stayed unmatched. The CDR3 here is CAIRSGGALNTQYF. The CDR3 coding sequence is TGTGCCATCAGAAGCGGGGGGGCCTTGAATACGCAGTATTTT.

The J gene is TRBJ2-5, the V gene TRBV7-9; 9 bases fit TRBD1. The CDR3 length is 16 residues. Looked up from germline, CDR1 is SEHNR and CDR2 is FQNEAQ (reference sequence). J was trimmed by 1 base and V by 4 bases; bases with no gene match: 7. Written as DNA, the CDR3 is TGTGCCAGCAGCTCAAATCGGGACAGGGTCCAAGAGACCCAGTACTTC. This encodes CASSSNRDRVQETQYF.

The chain links TRBV5-1 to TRBJ2-5; TRBD1 or TRBD2 may be the D gene (5 bases each). Germline V gene sequence: CDR1 SGHRS, CDR2 YFSETQ. Trimming shortened V by 4 bases and J by 5 bases, and 15 bases separated the two germline ends. The CDR3 spans 14 residues. The CDR3 sequence: CASSPQGDRETQYF. The DNA for the CDR3 is TGCGCCAGCAGCCCACAAGGGGACCGGGAGACCCAGTACTTC.

The V and J genes are TRBV5-1 and TRBJ2-3; 9 nucleotides align to TRBD2. The V and J ends lost 7 bases and 0 bases, in that order; junction bases with no gene match: 12. CDR1 SGHRS and CDR2 YFSETQ come from the germline V gene. This CDR3 spans 17 amino acids. The CDR3 region is CASGRLAATFSTDTQYF. In nucleotides, the CDR3 is TGCGCCAGCGGACGACTAGCGGCAACCTTTAGCACAGATACGCAGTATTTT.

The V gene is TRBV2, the J gene TRBJ2-5; D is uncertain. Germline values: CDR1 SNHLY, CDR2 FYNNEI. V was cut by 6 bases and J by 2 bases, with 4 bases left in between. There are 11 residues in the CDR3. The CDR3 reads CASRKQETQYF. The CDR3, as DNA: TGTGCCAGCAGAAAACAAGAGACCCAGTACTTC.

The rearrangement uses TRBV28 and TRBJ2-7; D is possibly TRBD1 (6 bases). The CDR3 is made up of 14 amino acids. Germline values: CDR1 MDHEN, CDR2 SYDVKM. Trimming stripped 4 bases from V and 0 bases from J, with 10 bases between. CDR3 protein: CASSWPGHSYEQYF. The CDR3 coding sequence is TGTGCCAGCAGTTGGCCGGGACACTCCTACGAGCAGTACTTC.

The chain links TRBV6-1 to TRBJ2-1; TRBD2 aligns across 11 bases. CDR1 and CDR2 from the germline V gene are MNHNS and SASEGT. The CDR3 length is 14 residues. The J segment lost 6 bases and the V segment lost 6 bases, leaving 4 bases of the junction unmatched. The CDR3 DNA reads TGTGCCAGCAGGCCCGGGACTAGCGGCAATGAGCAGTTCTTC. Its protein is CASRPGTSGNEQFF.

J is TRBJ1-5 and V is TRBV19, with a weak D call TRBD1 (5 bases). Trimming pared 3 bases from V and 0 bases from J, leaving 18 bases between. From germline, CDR1 is LNHDA and CDR2 SQIVND (reference sequence). The length of the CDR3 is 18 residues. CDR3 residues: CASSIRDRQHFSNQPQHF. The CDR3, as DNA: TGTGCCAGTAGTATTAGAGACAGACAACACTTTAGCAATCAGCCCCAGCATTTT.

The chain uses TRBV6-5 and TRBJ2-5, with TRBD2 matching over 10 bases. V trimming: 7 bases; J trimming: 4 bases; junction bases outside the gene matches: 9. The CDR3 extends over 15 amino acids. CDR1 and CDR2 from the germline V gene are MNHEY and SVGAGI. The CDR3 protein is CASTVAGGLGETQYF. The DNA for the CDR3 is TGTGCCAGCACCGTAGCGGGAGGATTGGGAGAGACCCAGTACTTC.

This chain connects TRBV19 to TRBJ1-1; TRBD1 matches at 7 bases. The CDR3 contains 15 residues. The germline V gene has CDR1 LNHDA and CDR2 SQIVND (reference sequence). Trimming cost V 4 bases and J 1 base; bases outside gene matches: 6. DNA of the CDR3: TGTGCCAGTAGTACCCGACAGGGCTCGAACACTGAAGCTTTCTTT. Protein: CASSTRQGSNTEAFF.

V gene TRBV2 combines with J gene TRBJ1-5; D is perhaps TRBD1 (5 bases). With 6 bases removed from V and 2 bases from J, the gap between germline ends came to 14 bases. The CDR3 totals 15 residues. Germline assignment: CDR1 SNHLY and CDR2 FYNNEI. Written as DNA, the CDR3 is TGTGCCAGCAGGGGGGTTGGGGGAGGCAATCAGCCCCAGCATTTT. This gives the protein CASRGVGGGNQPQHF.

This chain links TRBV25-1 with TRBJ2-3; D is unresolved. CDR1 MGHDK and CDR2 SYGVNS come from the germline V gene. V dropped 1 base and J dropped 2 bases, with 10 bases sitting between them. There are 15 residues in the CDR3. CDR3 sequence (DNA): TGTGCCAGCAGTGAATTCGTCGGATCCACAGATACGCAGTATTTT. Translating it yields CASSEFVGSTDTQYF.

The V gene is TRBV7-9, the J gene TRBJ1-1, with a weak D call TRBD1 (6 bases). Germline values: CDR1 SEHNR, CDR2 FQNEAQ (reference sequence). The CDR3 extends over 14 amino acids. V lost 5 bases and J lost 2, with 12 bases in between. The CDR3 here is CASSSQGSNTEAFF. Here the CDR3 DNA reads TGTGCCAGCAGCAGCCAGGGGAGCAACACTGAAGCTTTCTTT.